A selection of T cell receptor beta chains follows, all from one sample in a study of OX40 agonist ivuxolimab in advanced cancers. Produced via immunoSEQ multiplex PCR; TCRdb's table is partial and in-frame only. The repertoire holds thousands of clones, with 55% to 85% as singletons. Here the sequenced sample was CD4+ or CD8+ T cells sorted from blood, taken in a trial of the OX40 agonist ivuxolimab. These receptors were taken from an adult with an advanced solid tumor such as melanoma, head and neck, liver or kidney cancer. Both conserved end residues are part of each CDR3.

V	J	length	CDR3
TRBV7-6	TRBJ2-3	18	CASSNPRPSGQGTDTQYF
TRBV6-1	TRBJ1-2	12	CASSGTERGYTF
TRBV19	TRBJ2-7	14	CASSTPQTGGEQYF
TRBV7-6	TRBJ1-1	19	CASSFQPGQGIAMNTEAFF
TRBV7-6	TRBJ2-1	16	CASSRIFTGGANEQFF
TRBV9	TRBJ2-2	17	CASSPGGQGGRPGELFF
TRBV27	TRBJ1-6	15	CASSLGVAGNSPLHF
TRBV6-1	TRBJ2-3	15	CASSVAGGGTDTQYF
TRBV29-1	TRBJ2-5	11	CSGDREETQYF
TRBV9	TRBJ1-6	16	CASSVGGQGGNSPLHF
TRBV18	TRBJ2-7	14	CASSPAGGSYEQYF
TRBV7-6	TRBJ2-1	14	CASSGTTGGNEQFF
TRBV27	TRBJ1-1	15	CASSLGSGYRAKAFF
TRBV27	TRBJ2-7	15	CASSSLVDRTYEQYF
TRBV7-8	TRBJ1-5	13	CASSPAPNQPQHF
TRBV2	TRBJ2-3	15	CASSSNRLIWDTQYF
TRBV9	TRBJ2-1	17	CASSVGVAAGGRNEQFF
TRBV5-4	TRBJ2-1	12	CASEGVYKEQFF
TRBV6-1	TRBJ1-5	13	CASSKAGNQPQHF
TRBV9	TRBJ2-5	14	CASSGLAGHETQYF
TRBV11-2	TRBJ1-1	13	CASSLTPRTEAFF
TRBV6-4	TRBJ2-3	12	CASSDSRDTQYF
TRBV2	TRBJ2-5	15	CASHPGTGGRETQYF
TRBV29-1	TRBJ2-1	15	CSVEDSVTSGNEQFF
TRBV2	TRBJ1-4	16	CARGETGFKGDEKLFF
TRBV2	TRBJ2-1	12	CASTQINNEQFF
TRBV9	TRBJ2-3	15	CASSQAGAGADTQYF
TRBV7-2	TRBJ1-1	14	CASSLGDGYTEAFF
TRBV7-2	TRBJ2-7	12	CASSWDASEQYF
TRBV9	TRBJ1-4	14	CASSVAGGLTELFF
TRBV13	TRBJ2-1	15	CASSPLGTSGNEQFF
TRBV19	TRBJ1-5	12	CASSIWSQPQHF
TRBV7-2	TRBJ1-3	16	CASSRGQGFAGNTIYF
TRBV7-3	TRBJ2-3	18	CASSSTTGTHSSTDTQYF
TRBV5-1	TRBJ2-7	13	CASSLDGAYEQYF
TRBV7-9	TRBJ1-1	16	CASSLSRVGGRTEAFF
TRBV2	TRBJ2-3	14	CASSLYSNTDTQYF
TRBV9	TRBJ2-3	16	CASSVGQRAVTDTQYF
TRBV9	TRBJ2-7	15	CASSPFGPGEGEQYF
TRBV7-9	TRBJ2-1	13	CASSVPGGSEQFF
TRBV15	TRBJ1-4	14	CATSSDATNEKLFF
TRBV4-1	TRBJ2-3	15	CASSHREGRTDTQYF
TRBV4-1	TRBJ2-1	13	CASSHGLVREQFF
TRBV7-8	TRBJ2-7	13	CASSGWRGDEQYF
TRBV6-5	TRBJ2-1	13	CASSISGSNEQFF
TRBV18	TRBJ1-4	15	CASSPSTGVREKLFF
TRBV5-6	TRBJ2-3	15	CASSPPQQGADTQYF
TRBV7-9	TRBJ2-2	14	CASQGRGGPGELFF
TRBV7-8	TRBJ2-1	15	CASSPSPSGGAEQFF
TRBV7-9	TRBJ1-2	16	CASSPDPGQGNYGYTF
TRBV6-1	TRBJ2-6	15	CASTNSEDGANVLTF